These T cell receptor beta chains were read from a single sample in a study of molecular identifiers for immune sequencing clone quantification. TCRdb reprocessed the PCR reads with MiXCR, giving one entry per CDR3 protein. The sample gives approximately 680,000 distinct CDR3 sequences, about 25% of which show up once; 0.6% to 0.9% is in the top ten. Material: naive CD8+ T cells from blood, with Jurkat cell RNA spiked in. Source of these receptors: a human donor in good health. Some libraries in this study had Jurkat cell RNA spiked in. CDR3s include the opening cysteine and the closing phenylalanine or tryptophan. The D gene is left open where the match is weak. Some rows have no size entry. The others give once, few or many, or a class for an expanded clone.

V,size,J,D,DNA,CDR3
TRBV7-6,few,TRBJ2-5,.,TGTGCCAGCAGCTTATTCGTAACGGACCAAGAGACCCAGTACTTC,CASSLFVTDQETQYF
TRBV3-1,few,TRBJ2-3,TRBD2,TGTGCCAGCAGCCAAGATTGGGGCGGGGGTGATACGCAGTATTTT,CASSQDWGGGDTQYF
TRBV4-1,many,TRBJ1-1,.,TGCGCCAGCAGCCAAGTCAAAGGGCTTGACACTGAAGCTTTCTTT,CASSQVKGLDTEAFF
TRBV12-5,few,TRBJ1-2,.,TGTGCTAGTGGTCTTGGGAGCAGTCGCTATGGCTACACCTTC,CASGLGSSRYGYTF
TRBV7-6,few,TRBJ2-3,.,TGTGCCAGCAGCTCCTCAGAGGCCTCCCCGCCGGATACGCAGTATTTT,CASSSSEASPPDTQYF
TRBV19,.,TRBJ1-5,TRBD1,TGTGCCAGTAGTTTGGGGACAGGGGTGATTTTTAGCAATCAGCCCCAGCATTTT,CASSLGTGVIFSNQPQHF
TRBV23-1,many,TRBJ2-5,.,TGCGCCAGCAGTCAATCCCCGGGGCTCCCACCAGAGACCCAGTACTTC,CASSQSPGLPPETQYF
TRBV12-3/TRBV12-4,.,TRBJ1-1,.,TGTGCCAGCAGTTTAGGGGGGAGTGAAGCTCTCTTT,CASSLGGSEALF
TRBV20-1,.,TRBJ1-1,.,TGCAGTGCTAGGCCCCAGGGGACGACAGAAGCTTTCTTT,CSARPQGTTEAFF
TRBV12-3/TRBV12-4,.,TRBJ2-7,.,TGTGCCAGCAGTTTAGGGACAGCCCCCCGGGAGCAGTACTTC,CASSLGTAPREQYF
TRBV6-1,.,TRBJ2-7,.,TGTGCCAGCAGTGAGGAGAGGCTTGAGCAGTACTTC,CASSEERLEQYF
TRBV6-2/TRBV6-3,few,TRBJ2-2,TRBD2,TGTGCCAGCAGCCGTACGACTAGCGGGAGGACCGGGGAGCTGTTTTTT,CASSRTTSGRTGELFF
TRBV6-2/TRBV6-3,few,TRBJ1-5,.,TGTGCCAGCAGACCTGACCCTAATCAGCCCCAGCATTTT,CASRPDPNQPQHF
TRBV5-1,many,TRBJ2-7,TRBD2,TGCGCCAGCAGCTGGGGACTAGGGGCGTACGAGCAGTACTTC,CASSWGLGAYEQYF
TRBV2,few,TRBJ1-6,TRBD1,TGTGCCAGCAGTGATGACGACAGGGGTTTTGGTTCACCCCTCCACTTT,CASSDDDRGFGSPLHF
TRBV11-2,.,TRBJ1-1,TRBD1,TGTGCCAGCAGCTTTGTACAGGGGGTGATGACTGAAGCTTTCTTT,CASSFVQGVMTEAFF
TRBV7-9,many,TRBJ2-3,.,TGTGCCAGCAGCTTGCAGGACTACACAGATACGCAGTATTTT,CASSLQDYTDTQYF